This is a list of T cell receptor beta chains from one sample in a study of cytomegalovirus exposure and HLA in healthy donors. Repertoires were generated with immunoSEQ multiplex PCR, while TCRdb's copy carries only in-frame clones and drops some. This sample has 180,000 or so clones; roughly a tenth occur once, and the top ten carry 1% to 1.5%. Sequencing was carried out using PBMCs. These TCRs come from a woman aged 30 to 39 in good health and CMV-seropositive. The CDR3 runs from the conserved cysteine through the conserved F or W. D genes are given only for firm matches. The size field is filled for only some rows; it gives once, few, many or a size class.

few | TRBD1 | TRBJ2-2 | TRBV19 | CASRPRGQGVGTGELFF | TGTGCCAGTAGACCCCGAGGACAGGGGGTGGGCACCGGGGAGCTGTTTTTT
few | - | TRBJ2-5 | TRBV21-1 | CASSKSMGGETQYF | TGTGCCAGCAGCAAATCCATGGGAGGGGAGACCCAGTACTTC
few | TRBD1 | TRBJ1-5 | TRBV5-1 | CASSLTGQGNNQPQHF | TGCGCCAGCAGCTTGACGGGACAGGGAAACAATCAGCCCCAGCATTTT
- | TRBD1 | TRBJ1-2 | TRBV7-9 | CASSLYGTAYGYTF | TGTGCCAGCAGCTTATACGGGACAGCCTATGGCTACACCTTC
few | - | TRBJ2-5 | TRBV7-2 | CASSYVLATETQYF | TGTGCCAGCAGCTATGTGTTAGCTACAGAGACCCAGTACTTC
- | - | TRBJ2-1 | TRBV30 | CAWRLTYEQFF | TGTGCCTGGAGACTAACATATGAGCAGTTCTTC
- | TRBD2 | TRBJ2-1 | TRBV7-2 | CASTQWTSGSHEQFF | TGTGCCAGCACCCAATGGACTAGCGGGAGTCATGAGCAGTTCTTC
few | TRBD1 | TRBJ1-1 | TRBV2 | CASSWGTGGRDTEAFF | TGTGCCAGCAGTTGGGGGACAGGGGGGAGGGACACTGAAGCTTTCTTT
few | TRBD2 | TRBJ2-7 | TRBV30 | CAWSVTGRGEQYF | TGTGCCTGGAGTGTAACGGGGAGGGGCGAGCAGTACTTC
few | TRBD2 | TRBJ2-2 | TRBV5-1 | CASSLRLAGGTGELFF | TGCGCCAGCAGCTTGCGACTAGCGGGAGGAACCGGGGAGCTGTTTTTT
- | - | TRBJ2-5 | TRBV2 | CASSEAAETQYF | TGTGCCAGCAGTGAAGCAGCCGAGACCCAGTACTTC
- | - | TRBJ2-1 | TRBV15 | CATSSWGGLVQDEQFF | TGTGCCACCAGCAGTTGGGGGGGGCTGGTCCAGGATGAGCAGTTCTTC
once | TRBD1 | TRBJ2-5 | TRBV5-1 | CASSGPGQEETQYF | TGCGCCAGCAGCGGCCCCGGACAGGAAGAGACCCAGTACTTC
- | TRBD1 | TRBJ2-2 | TRBV2 | CASIEAGTGLSGELFF | TGTGCCAGCATAGAAGCCGGGACAGGGTTGAGCGGGGAGCTGTTTTTT